A selection of T cell receptor beta chains follows, all from one sample in a study of blood T cells in healthy people across ages. Each CDR3 protein gets one entry after TCRdb re-called the 5' RACE reads with MiXCR. The data show some 700,000 distinct CDR3 sequences, with roughly 41% seen just once and more than 20% held by the top ten. Sequenced: blood. These receptors all stem from a woman in her sixties in good health. CDR3s include the opening cysteine and the closing phenylalanine or tryptophan. D genes are given only for firm matches. Expanded clones get a size class; other rows say once, few or many, or leave the size out.

v_call	j_call	d_call	clone_size	cdr3_aa	cdr3_nt
TRBV5-6	TRBJ2-4	.	many	CASSLKGGSKNIQYF	TGTGCCAGCAGCTTGAAGGGGGGGTCCAAAAACATTCAGTACTTC
TRBV12-3/TRBV12-4	TRBJ2-3	TRBD1	.	CASSVTDRGDTQYF	TGTGCCAGCAGTGTAACGGACAGGGGGGATACGCAGTATTTT
TRBV27	TRBJ2-1	TRBD2	.	CASRTSGEMMQFF	TGTGCCAGCAGGACTAGCGGGGAGATGATGCAGTTCTTC
TRBV6-5	TRBJ1-4	.	.	CASSPPTLEKLFF	TGTGCCAGCAGTCCCCCCACCTTAGAAAAACTGTTTTTT
TRBV2	TRBJ1-5	.	.	CASGVTGLGNQPQHF	TGTGCCAGCGGCGTCACAGGGTTGGGCAATCAGCCCCAGCATTTT
TRBV7-2	TRBJ2-7	.	many	CASRQNYEQYF	TGTGCCAGCAGACAGAACTACGAGCAGTACTTC
TRBV12-3/TRBV12-4	TRBJ2-4	.	.	CASSLLLAKNIQYF	TGTGCCAGCAGTTTATTACTAGCCAAAAACATTCAGTACTTC
TRBV20-1	TRBJ1-3	.	few	CSARANGNTIYF	TGCAGTGCTAGGGCGAACGGGAACACCATATATTTT
TRBV6-2/TRBV6-3	TRBJ2-7	TRBD2	.	CASATSGLYNEQYF	TGTGCCAGCGCAACTAGCGGACTTTACAATGAGCAGTACTTC
TRBV7-2	TRBJ2-7	.	.	CASSLGNSFYEQYF	TGTGCCAGCAGCTTAGGAAATAGCTTCTACGAGCAGTACTTC
TRBV7-2	TRBJ2-5	.	many	CASSPWTANQETQYF	TGTGCCAGCAGCCCCTGGACGGCTAACCAAGAGACCCAGTACTTC
TRBV7-2	TRBJ2-5	TRBD1	.	CASSSYRDRQETQYF	TGTGCCAGCAGCTCTTATCGGGACAGACAAGAGACCCAGTACTTC
TRBV20-1	TRBJ2-7	TRBD1	.	CSAQDRVSGYEQYF	TGCAGTGCACAAGACAGGGTCTCGGGGTACGAGCAGTACTTC
TRBV12-5	TRBJ2-1	TRBD1	.	CASGLVGRWDRGLLRNEQFF	TGTGCTAGTGGTTTGGTAGGACGGTGGGACAGGGGGCTTCTGCGGAATGAGCAGTTCTTC
TRBV7-2	TRBJ2-6	.	few	CASSLQSGRYSGANVLTF	TGTGCCAGCAGCTTGCAATCGGGACGGTACTCTGGGGCCAACGTCCTGACTTTC
TRBV7-2	TRBJ2-7	.	.	CASSRPRCEQYF	TGTGCCAGCAGCCGGCCGAGGTGCGAGCAGTACTTC
TRBV20-1	TRBJ2-5	.	.	CSARTALRETQYF	TGCAGTGCCCGGACTGCCCTCAGGGAGACCCAGTACTTC
TRBV12-3/TRBV12-4	TRBJ2-5	TRBD2	.	CASSPRGSGRSETQYF	TGTGCCAGCAGTCCCCGGGGTAGCGGGAGGTCGGAGACCCAGTACTTC
TRBV3-1	TRBJ2-5	.	many	CASSLLRLGETQYF	TGTGCCAGCAGCCTCCTCAGGCTGGGAGAGACCCAGTACTTC
TRBV3-1	TRBJ2-1	.	few	CASSPENPGQPYNEQFF	TGTGCCAGCAGCCCCGAGAATCCGGGGCAACCCTACAATGAGCAGTTCTTC
TRBV29-1	TRBJ1-2	.	.	CSVEESLNYGYTF	TGCAGCGTTGAAGAATCTTTAAACTATGGCTACACCTTC
TRBV9	TRBJ2-5	.	.	CASSRAQETQYF	TGTGCCAGCAGCCGCGCTCAAGAGACCCAGTACTTC
TRBV28	TRBJ1-2	TRBD1	many	CASSSGTGVYGYTF	TGTGCCAGCAGTTCCGGGACAGGGGTGTATGGCTACACCTTC
TRBV3-1	TRBJ2-7	.	once	CASSQDSFRSYEQYF	TGTGCCAGCAGCCAAGACTCGTTCCGCTCCTACGAGCAGTACTTC
TRBV9	TRBJ2-5	TRBD2	.	CASSVELAGGKETQYF	TGTGCCAGCAGCGTAGAACTAGCGGGAGGCAAAGAGACCCAGTACTTC
TRBV7-7	TRBJ2-2	.	once	CASSPTAGFAGELFF	TGTGCCAGCAGCCCCACCGCAGGGTTCGCCGGGGAGCTGTTTTTT
TRBV6-6	TRBJ1-6	.	.	CASLGRNLNSPLHF	TGTGCCAGCCTGGGACGGAATCTTAATTCACCCCTCCACTTT
TRBV5-1	TRBJ1-4	.	.	CASSYGPGNEKLFF	TGCGCCAGCAGCTACGGGCCCGGTAATGAAAAACTGTTTTTT
TRBV6-1	TRBJ2-7	.	.	CASSEGATSYEQYF	TGTGCCAGCAGTGAAGGGGCGACCTCCTACGAGCAGTACTTC
TRBV20-1	TRBJ2-1	.	.	CSAPLFLEGYNEQFF	TGCAGTGCTCCATTGTTTTTGGAGGGCTACAATGAGCAGTTCTTC
TRBV12-3/TRBV12-4	TRBJ2-1	TRBD1	.	CASSGGQGASNEQFF	TGTGCCAGCAGTGGGGGACAGGGGGCCAGCAATGAGCAGTTCTTC
TRBV7-2	TRBJ2-5	.	.	CASSLAGGLFNEQYF	TGTGCCAGCAGCTTAGCGGGCGGACTGTTTAATGAGCAGTACTTC
TRBV6-2/TRBV6-3	TRBJ2-7	.	.	CASSPQDRGYEQYF	TGTGCCAGCAGTCCCCAAGACCGCGGATACGAGCAGTACTTC
TRBV3-1	TRBJ2-5	.	.	CASRGTGRETQYF	TGTGCCAGCAGAGGCACAGGGAGAGAGACCCAGTACTTC
TRBV29-1	TRBJ1-2	.	.	CSALTGDRWGGYTF	TGCAGCGCACTCACAGGTGATCGCTGGGGTGGCTACACCTTC
TRBV5-1	TRBJ2-1	.	.	CASRETGLYNEQFF	TGCGCCAGCAGGGAGACGGGGCTCTACAATGAGCAGTTCTTC
TRBV10-3	TRBJ2-5	TRBD2	once	CATNPGASGNQETQYF	TGTGCAACCAACCCTGGGGCTAGCGGAAATCAAGAGACCCAGTACTTC
TRBV6-2/TRBV6-3	TRBJ2-7	TRBD1	few	CASSTRDRGRDEQYF	TGTGCCAGCAGTACCCGGGACAGGGGGCGCGACGAGCAGTACTTC
TRBV2	TRBJ1-6	.	.	CASNVIAGHYNSPLHF	TGTGCCAGCAATGTCATTGCGGGACATTATAATTCACCCCTCCACTTT
TRBV6-1	TRBJ1-2	.	.	CAGSGGGGDGYTF	TGTGCCGGCAGCGGAGGGGGAGGGGATGGCTACACCTTC
TRBV4-2	TRBJ2-1	.	.	CASSQVTGERQFF	TGTGCCAGCAGCCAAGTGACAGGAGAAAGGCAGTTCTTC
TRBV20-1	TRBJ2-6	.	.	CNARDRRRKGVLTF	TGCAATGCTAGAGATAGACGGCGGAAGGGCGTCCTGACTTTC
TRBV20-1	TRBJ2-1	.	.	CSARGGRNEQFF	TGCAGTGCTAGAGGGGGAAGGAATGAGCAGTTCTTC
TRBV14	TRBJ2-7	TRBD1	.	CASSQGDRGPTYEQYF	TGTGCCAGCAGCCAAGGGGACAGGGGACCCACCTACGAGCAGTACTTC
TRBV4-3	TRBJ2-7	.	.	CASSQDRVTAHEQYF	TGCGCCAGCAGCCAAGATCGGGTTACTGCGCACGAGCAGTACTTC
TRBV6-1	TRBJ2-6	.	once	CASSEALYSGSGANVLTF	TGTGCCAGCAGTGAAGCCCTGTACTCAGGGTCTGGGGCCAACGTCCTGACTTTC
TRBV12-3/TRBV12-4	TRBJ2-7	TRBD1	many	CASSRGQGTYEQYF	TGTGCCAGCAGCCGGGGACAGGGGACCTACGAGCAGTACTTC
TRBV10-3	TRBJ2-2	TRBD1	few	CAISVRDRTNTGELFF	TGTGCCATCAGTGTCCGGGACAGGACGAACACCGGGGAGCTGTTTTTT
TRBV7-8	TRBJ2-3	.	.	CASSLAIDSSTDTQYF	TGTGCCAGCAGCTTAGCGATTGACTCAAGCACAGATACGCAGTATTTT